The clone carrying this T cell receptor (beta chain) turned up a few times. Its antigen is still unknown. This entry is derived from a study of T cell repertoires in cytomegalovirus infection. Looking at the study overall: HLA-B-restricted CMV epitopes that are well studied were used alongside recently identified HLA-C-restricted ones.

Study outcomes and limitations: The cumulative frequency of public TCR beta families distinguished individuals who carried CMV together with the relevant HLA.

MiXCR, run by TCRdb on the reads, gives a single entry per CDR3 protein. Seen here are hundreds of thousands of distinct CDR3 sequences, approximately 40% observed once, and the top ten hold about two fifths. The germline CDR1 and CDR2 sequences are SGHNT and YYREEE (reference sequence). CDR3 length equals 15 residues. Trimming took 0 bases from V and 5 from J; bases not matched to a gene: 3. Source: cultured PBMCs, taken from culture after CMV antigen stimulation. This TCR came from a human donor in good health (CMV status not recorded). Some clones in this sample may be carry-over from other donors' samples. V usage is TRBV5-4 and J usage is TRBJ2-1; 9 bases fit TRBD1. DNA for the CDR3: TGTGCCAGCAGCTTGGGAGGGGACAGGGACAATGAGCAGTTCTTC. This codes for CASSLGGDRDNEQFF.